The 20 T cell receptor beta chains below were found in one sample sequenced in a study of blood T cell repertoires in COVID-19. TCRdb keeps only in-frame clones here, not all; method: immunoSEQ multiplex PCR. Altogether about 220,000 clones are present, about 78% being singletons, with the ten largest covering 7.2%. Sequenced material: peripheral blood. The receptors were gathered from a woman aged 70-85 years with acute or convalescent COVID-19.

The chain recombines TRBV19 with TRBJ2-5; the D gene is possibly TRBD1 (5 bases). Germline V gene data show CDR1 as LNHDA and CDR2 as SQIVND (reference sequence). This CDR3 is built from 15 residues. Trimming shortened V by 3 bases and J by 5 bases, and 16 bases separated the two germline ends. DNA of the CDR3: TGTGCCAGTAGTATGCGGCAGGGCGCTGGGGAGACCCAGTACTTC. This gives the protein CASSMRQGAGETQYF.

The rearrangement links TRBV30 to TRBJ2-7, with 8 bases aligning to TRBD2. The CDR3 loop spans 12 amino acids. From germline, CDR1 is GTSNPN and CDR2 SVGIG (reference sequence). V was pared by 5 bases and J by 2 bases, with 2 bases of the junction left unmatched. The CDR3 spells CAWGGGPYEQYV. CDR3 coding DNA: TGTGCCTGGGGCGGGGGGCCCTACGAGCAGTACGTC.

This chain links TRBV25-1 with TRBJ2-5; D may be TRBD1 (5 bases). Trimming took off 0 bases at V and 4 bases at J, with 6 bases between the two ends. The V gene's germline CDR1 is MGHDK and CDR2 SYGVNS. This CDR3 is built from 13 residues. The CDR3 DNA reads as TGTGCCAGCAGTGAATACAGGGCAGAGACCCAGTACTTC. This sequence encodes CASSEYRAETQYF.

The V and J genes are TRBV5-8 and TRBJ2-3, with 7 bases fitting TRBD2. This CDR3 comprises 14 residues. V trimming: 4 bases; J trimming: 2 bases; junction bases outside the gene matches: 4. CDR1 SGHTS and CDR2 YDEGEE come from the germline V gene. CDR3 nucleotides: TGTGCCAGCAGCCCCGGGGGGTCCACAGATACGCAGTATTTT. Translation: CASSPGGSTDTQYF.

The rearrangement joins TRBV5-1 to TRBJ2-1; the match to TRBD1 covers 8 bases. Germline V gene sequence: CDR1 SGHRS, CDR2 YFSETQ. The ends lost 0 bases at V and 13 bases at J; junction bases unmatched: 12. This CDR3 has 15 amino acids. The DNA of the CDR3 is TGCGCCAGCAGCTTGGACTCAGGGGGCAAATTTTATCAGTTCTTC. It translates to CASSLDSGGKFYQFF.

The chain joins TRBV30 to TRBJ1-6, with TRBD1 as a possible D gene (5 bases). V gave up 4 bases and J gave up 8 bases, with 12 bases separating them. This CDR3 contains 13 residues. Germline values: CDR1 GTSNPN, CDR2 SVGIG (reference sequence). CDR3 sequence (DNA): TGTGCCTGGACAGGGAATAGGGATTCACCCCTCCACTTT. Amino acid sequence: CAWTGNRDSPLHF.

This clone was recorded many times. CDR3 protein: CAWSNTRTGNTEAFF. The CDR3 DNA sequence: TGTGCCTGGAGTAACACCCGGACAGGGAACACTGAAGCTTTCTTT. This chain joins TRBV30 and TRBJ1-1, with 7 bases that match TRBD1. The germline gives CDR1 GTSNPN, CDR2 SVGIG (reference sequence). The CDR3 covers 15 residues. The ends lost 2 bases at V and 1 base at J; junction bases unmatched: 7.

The genes are TRBV19 and TRBJ2-7, with TRBD1 matching 8 bases. CDR3 size: 14 residues. The V and J ends lost 6 bases and 2 bases, in that order; junction bases with no gene match: 6. The germline gives CDR1 LNHDA, CDR2 SQIVND (reference sequence). CDR3 sequence reads: CASSRDRQTYEQYF. The CDR3 coding sequence is TGTGCCAGTAGCCGGGACAGGCAAACCTACGAGCAGTACTTC.

This chain links TRBV27 with TRBJ1-6; 10 bases are a match to TRBD1. The CDR3 loop spans 14 amino acids. V was clipped by 2 bases and J by 10 bases; unmatched bases: 2. Germline V gene sequence: CDR1 MNHEY, CDR2 SMNVEV (reference sequence). CDR3 protein: CASSLGTGDSPLHF. CDR3 sequence (DNA): TGTGCCAGCAGTTTAGGGACAGGGGACTCACCCCTCCACTTT.

The chain couples TRBV10-1 to TRBJ2-5; 10 nucleotides agree with TRBD1. CDR1 is WNHNN, CDR2 SYGVQD, per germline (reference sequence). The CDR3 runs 16 residues. J lost 3 bases, V lost 7 bases, and 11 bases had no gene match. CDR3 nucleotide sequence: TGCGCCAGCACCGCTGGGACAGGGGCCTCCAAAGAGACCCAGTACTTC. It codes for CASTAGTGASKETQYF.

The chain links TRBV7-2 to TRBJ1-6; no definite D call. CDR3 length: 14 residues. The V end lost 6 bases, the J end lost 10 bases, and 16 bases lay between the germline ends. Germline V gene lookup returns CDR1 SGHTA and CDR2 FQGNSA. The CDR3 reads CASRSPLRNSPLHF. CDR3 bases: TGTGCCAGCAGATCGCCACTCAGGAACTCACCCCTCCACTTT.

This clone was seen a single time. The rearrangement links TRBV10-3 to TRBJ2-5; D is unclear. CDR3 length: 12 residues. V was trimmed by 2 bases and J by 5 bases, leaving 6 bases between them. CDR1 and CDR2 from the germline V gene are ENHRY and SYGVKD. CDR3 residues: CAISEEQETQYF. The DNA for the CDR3 is TGTGCCATCAGTGAGGAACAGGAGACCCAGTACTTC.

The V call is TRBV20-1, the J call TRBJ1-5, with D unclear. CDR3 length: 16 amino acids. From germline, CDR1 is DFQATT and CDR2 SNEGSKA (reference sequence). V was trimmed by 3 bases and J by 0 bases, leaving 15 bases between them. The CDR3 bases are TGCAGTGCTAGTTTACCCGGGGTTAATAGCAATCAGCCCCAGCATTTT. The encoded protein is CSASLPGVNSNQPQHF.

This clone was recorded many times. The gene calls are TRBV11-3 and TRBJ2-1, with TRBD2 identical over 7 bases. J lost 1 base, V lost 2 bases, and 2 bases had no gene match. Germline values: CDR1 SGHNT, CDR2 YENEEA. The CDR3 length is 15 residues. CDR3 residues: CASSLLGGSYNEQFF. CDR3 nucleotide sequence: TGTGCCAGCAGCTTATTGGGGGGGTCCTACAATGAGCAGTTCTTC.

This clone showed up just once. V usage is TRBV18 and J usage is TRBJ2-2, with 7 positions matching TRBD2. CDR3 length: 15 residues. The V gene's germline CDR1 is KGHSH and CDR2 LQKENI. V shed 3 bases, J shed 5 bases, and the junction held 6 bases outside the gene matches. CDR3 in amino acids: CASSPISGGTGELFF. CDR3 bases: TGTGCCAGCTCACCTATTTCCGGGGGGACCGGGGAGCTGTTTTTT.

The chain carries TRBV7-2 and TRBJ2-3, with a possible D match to TRBD2 (7 bases). The CDR3 covers 16 residues. In germline, CDR1 is SGHTA, CDR2 FQGNSA. The V end lost 5 bases, the J end lost 4 bases, and 19 bases lay between the germline ends. The CDR3 DNA reads as TGTGCCAGCAGCCTAGGGGGGACTACCCGATCAGATACGCAGTATTTT. Protein: CASSLGGTTRSDTQYF.

The chain uses TRBV21-1 and TRBJ2-1; the table names TRBD1, a call not compared with the DNA. TRBV21-1 is a known pseudogene. This CDR3 contains 13 residues. The CDR3 nucleotides read TGTGCCAGCAGCAATGACAGGTTCGATGAGCAGTTCTTC. This encodes CASSNDRFDEQFF.

The V gene is TRBV4-1, the J gene TRBJ1-3; 8 bases map to TRBD1. Germline V lookup: CDR1 MGHRA, CDR2 YSYEKL. V lost 4 bases to trimming and J lost 1 base; unmatched junction nucleotides: 3. The CDR3 contains 15 residues. For the CDR3, the DNA is TGCGCCAGCAGCCGGGGGACAGGATCTGGAAACACCATATATTTT. Protein: CASSRGTGSGNTIYF.

The rearrangement uses TRBV18 and TRBJ2-3; 8 bases are shared with TRBD1. Germline trimming cut 5 bases from V and 1 base from J; bases unmatched to any gene: 8. Per the germline V gene, CDR1 is KGHSH and CDR2 is LQKENI. CDR3 length equals 16 residues. For the CDR3, the DNA is TGTGCCAGCTCAGTCATCAGGGGGCTCGGCACAGATACGCAGTATTTT. It specifies CASSVIRGLGTDTQYF.

The genes are TRBV10-3 and TRBJ2-1; 16 bases line up with TRBD2. Germline V lookup: CDR1 ENHRY, CDR2 SYGVKD. The V segment lost 7 bases and the J segment 10 bases; nucleotides outside the gene matches: 7. This CDR3 has 15 residues. The CDR3 loop is CAITGTSGGAGEQFF. The CDR3 DNA sequence: TGTGCCATCACAGGGACTAGCGGGGGGGCCGGGGAGCAGTTCTTC.